What follows are 3 T cell receptor beta chains derived from one specimen sequenced in a study of cytomegalovirus exposure and HLA in healthy donors. The PCR used 60 Vbeta and 13 Jbeta primers. The repertoire was sequenced with immunoSEQ multiplex PCR; TCRdb's copy has only in-frame clones and lacks some. The data show some 140,000 clones, approximately 9% seen once. Input material: PBMCs. The receptors were sampled from a woman aged 40 to 50 in good health and CMV-seropositive.

The chain's CDR3 is CASSLATGTDTQYF. Written as DNA, the CDR3 is TGTGCCAGCAGTCTCGCGACTGGCACAGATACGCAGTATTTT. The chain combines TRBV27 with TRBJ2-3; D not resolved. Germline V gene sequence: CDR1 MNHEY, CDR2 SMNVEV (reference sequence). This CDR3 is 14 amino acids long. Trimming removed 5 bases from V and 1 base from J, with 10 bases in between.

In this sample, this clone turned up a few times. The rearrangement joins TRBV6-6 to TRBJ2-2; TRBD2 matches 7 bases. Germline lookup yields CDR1 MNHNY and CDR2 SVGAGI (reference sequence). J lost 6 bases, V lost 0 bases, and 7 bases had no gene match. This CDR3 spans 16 amino acids. CDR3 sequence: CASSYSGGSSAGELFF. CDR3 coding DNA: TGTGCCAGCAGTTACTCGGGAGGGTCGTCGGCCGGGGAGCTGTTTTTT.

J is TRBJ1-2 and V is TRBV2; TRBD1 aligns across 9 bases. The CDR3 is 14 amino acids. Germline CDR1 is SNHLY and CDR2 is FYNNEI. Trimming at V came to 4 bases and at J to 6 bases, leaving 6 bases not matched to a gene. CDR3 residues: CASSAGQGMNGYTF. The DNA of the CDR3 is TGTGCCAGCAGTGCGGGACAGGGTATGAATGGCTACACCTTC.